This T cell receptor (beta chain) was sequenced for a study of blood T cell repertoires in COVID-19. On the study more broadly: Researchers got acute and convalescent COVID-19 samples from the United States, Italy and Spain.

Germline CDR1 LNHDA, CDR2 SQIVND (reference sequence). CDR3 size: 12 residues. The V end was cut by 0 bases, the J end by 15 bases, with 12 bases between. The repertoire was sequenced with immunoSEQ multiplex PCR; TCRdb's copy has only in-frame clones and lacks some. Of roughly 150,000 clones in the sample, approximately 84% were seen once. The receptor's source is an elderly woman with COVID-19, enrolled during active disease. V is TRBV19 and J is TRBJ2-1, with D possibly TRBD2 on 5 matching bases. What was sequenced was peripheral blood. The CDR3 is CASSIEGRVAFF. The CDR3, as DNA: TGTGCCAGTAGTATAGAAGGGCGGGTGGCGTTCTTC.